This paragraph reports one T cell receptor (beta chain). Its antigen has not been determined. One base away there is no much larger clone; base qualities are not given. Collaborating institutions collected whole blood in K2EDTA tubes following their own protocols. For TCRbeta analysis, collaborators shipped samples in one of three forms: frozen whole blood, isolated PBMCs, or DNA extracted from either of those sample types. This sample is drawn from a study of blood T cell repertoires in COVID-19 (dated by TCRdb to 2019 to 2021). Study-level background: Samples covering the acute and convalescent phases of COVID-19 were provided by collaborators in the United States, Italy and Spain. The samples were drawn from the first 160 participants of the ongoing ImmuneRACE study and from roughly 1,300 subjects provided by 6 global collaborators. Subjects who had been exposed to COVID-19, were actively infected with it, or had recovered from it provided the deeply sampled blood TCRbeta repertoires that made up the dataset. Where available, HLA class I and class II types were obtained from metadata supplied by the sample provider rather than from assay-based typing. Sample metadata almost always included a de-identified subject ID, COVID-19 status, age in years and sex. The repertoires were released in a freely available public database intended as a resource for research on the immune response to SARS-CoV-2. The material from the prospective study consisted of cDNA or gDNA derived from T cells, B-cell-depleted T cells, or PBMCs.

What the work shows at the level of the full study, not this receptor alone: Clinical and demographic metadata were provided uncurated, with the amount varying by source and participant.

CDR1 and CDR2, per the germline V gene, are MGHRA and YSYEKL. From cysteine to phenylalanine, the CDR3 is 17 amino acids long. Just CDR3 DNA is preserved here, 51 bases in frame from base 1. V has 3 bases trimmed and J has 0 bases trimmed; junction bases matching no gene number 6. TCRbeta CDR3 regions were amplified from genomic DNA by means of the immunoSEQ Assay, a bias-controlled multiplex PCR. The published analysis was carried out like this. Within the assay, amplification of reference gene primers was used to estimate how many nucleated cells each sample contained. To quantify the absolute abundance of each unique TCRbeta CDR3 rearrangement, sequence reads were collapsed and filtered. For each sample, productive Simpson clonality was calculated as the square root of Simpson's diversity index across productive rearrangements. Held by TCRdb, this immuneACCESS table contains in-frame sequences only and omits some clones. Under half of the omission traces to an unresolved V gene where checked; the cause of the rest is unknown. That table furnishes V, J and clone size, whereas the DNA furnished D and trimming. For this sample the table gives about 160,000 clones, of which roughly nine tenths were detected only once. The ten largest make up approximately 2.9% of the sample.

The clonotype comes from a man aged 55-75 years with acute or convalescent COVID-19. The source material was peripheral blood. The chain is assembled from TRBV4-1 and TRBJ1-3; the central 9 bases match TRBD1. CDR3 loop: CASSQSQGAFSGNTIYF. DNA sequence: TGCGCCAGCAGCCAGTCACAGGGGGCTTTCTCTGGAAACACCATATATTTT.